Below are 29 T cell receptor beta chains sequenced from a single sample in a study of cytomegalovirus exposure and HLA in healthy donors. TCRdb's table, derived via immunoSEQ multiplex PCR, lists solely in-frame clones and lacks some. The sample has approximately 98,000 clones, about 94% seen once. The sequenced material came from PBMCs. The receptors shown here come from a woman aged 18-29 years in good health and CMV-seronegative.

The chain uses TRBV14 and TRBJ2-7; the match to TRBD2 covers 8 bases. V lost 2 bases to trimming and J lost 4 bases; unmatched junction nucleotides: 7. The CDR3 length is 15 residues. CDR1 is SGHDN and CDR2 is FVKESK in the germline V gene. CDR3 nucleotide sequence: TGTGCCAGCAGCCAATCCGGGACTAGACAGTACGAGCAGTACTTC. Its protein product is CASSQSGTRQYEQYF.

The chain links TRBV7-2 to TRBJ2-1, with 8 nucleotides matching TRBD2. CDR1 and CDR2 (germline): SGHTA, FQGNSA. The CDR3 is made up of 15 amino acids. V shed 2 bases, J shed 10 bases, and the junction held 10 bases outside the gene matches. In DNA form, the CDR3 reads TGTGCCAGCAGCTTACACGGGAGGGGGGCCTGGGAGCAGTTCTTC. Translated, it gives CASSLHGRGAWEQFF. Using reference TRBV7-2 and TRBJ2-1 for the parts outside the CDR3, the full variable domain is GAGVSQSPSNKVTEKGKDVELRCDPISGHTALYWYRQSLGQGLEFLIYFQGNSAPDKSGLPSDRFSAERTGGSVSTLTIQRTQQEDSAVYLCASSLHGRGAWEQFFGPGTRLTVL.

The chain recombines TRBV7-9 with TRBJ2-5; TRBD1 agrees at 9 bases. The CDR3 has 15 amino acids. With V trimmed by 2 bases and J by 5 bases, 6 bases remained unmatched. From germline, CDR1 is SEHNR and CDR2 FQNEAQ (reference sequence). The CDR3 region has the DNA TGTGCCAGCAGCTTATCGGGGACAGGGAGGGAGACCCAGTACTTC. It codes for CASSLSGTGRETQYF.

V gene TRBV10-3 combines with J gene TRBJ2-5, with TRBD1 matching 9 bases. CDR1 and CDR2 (germline): ENHRY, SYGVKD. The CDR3 is made up of 14 amino acids. Trimming at V came to 10 bases and at J to 4 bases, leaving 10 bases not matched to a gene. The CDR3 DNA is TGTGCCACATTAAAACAGGGGGCTGGAGAGACCCAGTACTTC. It is translated as CATLKQGAGETQYF.

V and J are TRBV11-2 and TRBJ2-7, with 8 positions matching TRBD1. This CDR3 has 16 residues. Per germline, CDR1 SGHAT and CDR2 FQNNGV. V lost 3 bases to trimming and J lost 5 bases; unmatched junction nucleotides: 12. CDR3 sequence reads: CASSLNTGTGKNEQYF. DNA of the CDR3: TGTGCCAGCAGCTTGAACACCGGGACAGGTAAAAACGAGCAGTACTTC.

The chain is built from TRBV11-2 and TRBJ1-2, with a weak D call TRBD1 (6 bases). The germline V gene encodes CDR1 SGHAT and CDR2 FQNNGV. The CDR3 runs to 14 residues. Trimming shortened V by 5 bases and J by 6 bases, and 16 bases separated the two germline ends. DNA for the CDR3: TGTGCCAGCAGCCCCGTGGGGGGGGGCAATGGCTACACCTTC. It is translated as CASSPVGGGNGYTF.

The chain has TRBV15 and TRBJ1-2; 8 nucleotides align to TRBD1. Germline V lookup: CDR1 LNHNV, CDR2 YYDKDF (reference sequence). After removal of 1 base from V and 4 bases from J, the junction contained 11 bases not matched to a gene. This CDR3 has 17 residues. The CDR3 sequence is CATSRGGQGAGGYGYTF. The DNA for the CDR3 is TGTGCCACCAGCAGAGGGGGGCAGGGGGCAGGAGGCTATGGCTACACCTTC.

This chain connects TRBV4-1 to TRBJ1-2, with a possible D match to TRBD1 (5 bases). Trimming removed 2 bases at V and 3 bases at J, with 10 bases between. The CDR3 length is 14 residues. CDR1 is MGHRA, CDR2 YSYEKL, per germline. CDR3 sequence reads: CASSQHPGDYGYTF. In DNA form, the CDR3 reads TGCGCCAGCAGCCAACACCCGGGGGACTATGGCTACACCTTC.

The CDR3 sequence: CASSMGTTYNEQFF. The DNA of the CDR3 is TGTGCCAGTAGTATGGGGACTACATACAATGAGCAGTTCTTC. The rearrangement joins TRBV19 to TRBJ2-1; 7 bases align to TRBD2. CDR1 and CDR2 from the germline V gene are LNHDA and SQIVND (reference sequence). V lost 3 bases and J lost 4; bases outside the gene matches: 3. CDR3 length: 14 residues. The full variable domain, in which reference TRBV19 and TRBJ2-1 provide the parts outside the CDR3, is DGGITQSPKYLFRKEGQNVTLSCEQNLNHDAMYWYRQDPGQGLRLIYYSQIVNDFQKGDIAEGYSVSREKKESFPLTVTSAQKNPTAFYLCASSMGTTYNEQFFGPGTRLTVL.

The chain combines TRBV19 with TRBJ2-2; D is unresolved. Trimming took off 3 bases at V and 6 bases at J, with 8 bases between the two ends. This CDR3 region has 13 residues. Germline V gives CDR1 LNHDA, CDR2 SQIVND (reference sequence). The CDR3 sequence: CASSIGSPGELFF. Here the CDR3 DNA reads TGTGCCAGTAGTATTGGTAGCCCCGGGGAGCTGTTTTTT.

The chain couples TRBV7-9 to TRBJ2-3; 9 positions match TRBD2. V dropped 1 base and J dropped 1; count of bases not matched to a gene: 3. The V gene's germline CDR1 is SEHNR and CDR2 FQNEAQ (reference sequence). The CDR3 covers 16 residues. In DNA form, the CDR3 reads TGTGCCAGCAGCTTAGGCCGCGGGGGGGGCACAGATACGCAGTATTTT. Translating it yields CASSLGRGGGTDTQYF.

The J gene is TRBJ2-1, the V gene TRBV10-2, with 10 bases that match TRBD2. The V segment lost 3 bases and the J segment 6 bases; nucleotides outside the gene matches: 11. Germline CDR1 reads WSHSY; CDR2 reads SAAADI. The CDR3 runs to 17 residues. The CDR3 reads CASSERISGGAGNEQFF. CDR3 DNA sequence: TGCGCCAGCAGTGAAAGAATAAGCGGGGGGGCCGGCAATGAGCAGTTCTTC.

The CDR3 loop is CAWSVVPGGAETQYF. In DNA, the CDR3 is TGTGCCTGGAGTGTAGTCCCAGGGGGCGCGGAGACCCAGTACTTC. The V and J genes are TRBV30 and TRBJ2-5; 8 bases line up with TRBD1. Germline V lookup: CDR1 GTSNPN, CDR2 SVGIG (reference sequence). With 0 bases clipped from V and 5 bases from J, the junction kept 8 bases outside the gene matches. The CDR3 sequence is 15 residues long.

The genes are TRBV7-2 and TRBJ2-2; TRBD1 matches at 10 bases. Germline V CDR1 and CDR2: SGHTA, FQGNSA. The CDR3 extends over 15 amino acids. After removal of 5 bases from V and 4 bases from J, the junction contained 4 bases not matched to a gene. CDR3 amino acids: CASSPGQGSTGELFF. CDR3 nucleotide sequence: TGTGCCAGCAGCCCGGGACAGGGGAGCACCGGGGAGCTGTTTTTT.

The table lists this clone with a count of one. The V and J genes are TRBV6-5 and TRBJ2-1, with a tentative D call TRBD2 (6 bases). Trimming cost V 5 bases and J 7 bases, with 6 bases left between them. CDR3 length: 11 amino acids. The germline V gene has CDR1 MNHEY and CDR2 SVGAGI. The CDR3 reads CASSRGNEQFF. CDR3 bases: TGTGCCAGCAGTCGGGGGAATGAGCAGTTCTTC.

V gene TRBV5-1 combines with J gene TRBJ2-4; 10 nucleotides match TRBD1. The V gene's germline CDR1 is SGHRS and CDR2 YFSETQ. The CDR3 is 15 amino acids. J was trimmed by 7 bases and V by 7 bases; bases with no gene match: 11. The CDR3 DNA follows: TGCGCCAGCGCGGGGGCCCTGGGACAGGGGAACATTCAGTACTTC. Its translation is CASAGALGQGNIQYF.

This sequence joins TRBV28 and TRBJ1-3, with unresolved D. The CDR3 is 12 amino acids. V was clipped by 2 bases and J by 3 bases, with 2 bases between them. In germline, CDR1 is MDHEN, CDR2 SYDVKM. The DNA for the CDR3 is TGTGCCAGCAGTTTACTTGGAAACACCATATATTTT. This sequence encodes CASSLLGNTIYF. Supplemented by reference TRBV28 and TRBJ1-3, the full variable domain reads DVKVTQSSRYLVKRTGEKVFLECVQDMDHENMFWYRQDPGLGLRLIYFSYDVKMKEKGDIPEGYSVSREKKERFSLILESASTNQTSMYLCASSLLGNTIYFGEGSWLTVV.

The chain recombines TRBV9 with TRBJ1-1; TRBD1 aligns across 11 bases. From germline, CDR1 is SGDLS and CDR2 YYNGEE. The CDR3 loop spans 14 amino acids. The junction had 5 bases not matched to a gene; V was cut back by 0 bases and J by 10 bases. In nucleotides, the CDR3 is TGTGCCAGCAGCGTAGAGGACAGGGGGCGAGGAGCTTTCTTT. It is translated as CASSVEDRGRGAFF.

The V call is TRBV30, the J call TRBJ1-2, with 10 bases fitting TRBD1. The CDR3 sequence is 15 residues long. V lost 2 bases, J lost 5 bases, and 8 bases stayed unmatched. The germline gives CDR1 GTSNPN, CDR2 SVGIG (reference sequence). CDR3 residues: CAWSPTGGAGYGYTF. DNA for the CDR3: TGTGCCTGGAGTCCGACAGGGGGCGCAGGATATGGCTACACCTTC.

The rearrangement uses TRBV28 and TRBJ1-1, with unresolved D. CDR3 size: 14 residues. CDR1 is MDHEN and CDR2 is SYDVKM in the germline V gene. V lost 6 bases and J lost 1, with 12 bases in between. This chain's CDR3 is CASSLAAWNTEAFF. The CDR3 coding sequence is TGTGCCAGCAGCCTCGCGGCGTGGAACACTGAAGCTTTCTTT.

The chain carries TRBV15 and TRBJ2-7; the D is unclear. The CDR3 consists of 16 residues. CDR1 and CDR2 from the germline V gene are LNHNV and YYDKDF (reference sequence). The V end lost 5 bases, the J end lost 2 bases, and 19 bases lay between the germline ends. The CDR3: CATSSIPTTYPYEQYF. DNA of the CDR3: TGTGCCACCAGCTCCATACCGACAACCTACCCCTACGAGCAGTACTTC.

The V and J genes are TRBV4-2 and TRBJ2-7, with 11 bases that match TRBD2. The CDR3 has 18 amino acids. Trimming cost V 0 bases and J 1 base; bases outside gene matches: 8. Germline CDR1 LGHNA, CDR2 YNFKEQ. Here the CDR3 reads CASSQELAGAKLSYEQYF. The DNA of the CDR3 is TGTGCCAGCAGCCAAGAACTAGCGGGGGCCAAACTATCCTACGAGCAGTACTTC.

The genes are TRBV5-6 and TRBJ2-2, with a possible D match to TRBD2 (6 bases). Germline V gene data show CDR1 as SGHDT and CDR2 as YYEEEE. This CDR3 region has 14 residues. The V gene lost 4 bases and the J gene lost 5 bases, with 12 bases spanning the gap. The DNA of the CDR3 is TGTGCCAGCAGCAATCGTGGGGGGACCGGGGAGCTGTTTTTT. This translates into CASSNRGGTGELFF.

The gene calls are TRBV18 and TRBJ1-5; 9 bases line up with TRBD1. J lost 1 base, V lost 3 bases, and 10 bases had no gene match. Germline CDR1 and CDR2: KGHSH and LQKENI. The CDR3 length is 18 residues. CDR3 in amino acids: CASSPRPGTGSSNQPQHF. CDR3 bases: TGTGCCAGCTCACCCCGTCCCGGGACAGGGAGCAGCAATCAGCCCCAGCATTTT.

This clone appeared once. The chain is built from TRBV9 and TRBJ2-5, with 12 bases fitting TRBD2. The ends lost 4 bases at V and 3 bases at J; junction bases unmatched: 4. The CDR3 has 15 residues. Germline values: CDR1 SGDLS, CDR2 YYNGEE. The CDR3 DNA follows: TGTGCCAGCAGCCTAGCGGGGGGGCCTAAAGAGACCCAGTACTTC. Translation: CASSLAGGPKETQYF.

The chain carries TRBV7-2 and TRBJ1-1, with 9 bases aligning to TRBD1. This CDR3 comprises 16 residues. Germline lookup yields CDR1 SGHTA and CDR2 FQGNSA. V lost 6 bases, J lost 4 bases, and 12 bases stayed unmatched. The CDR3 DNA is TGTGCCAGCAGGGACAGGGGTTTTCTAAGGGGCACTGAAGCTTTCTTT. This gives the protein CASRDRGFLRGTEAFF.

The rearrangement uses TRBV27 and TRBJ2-7, with D maybe TRBD2 (6 bases). Germline V lookup: CDR1 MNHEY, CDR2 SMNVEV (reference sequence). V was cut by 4 bases and J by 5 bases, with 21 bases left in between. The CDR3 spans 16 residues. The CDR3 sequence is CASSSQKQGGLDEQYF. The CDR3 DNA reads as TGTGCCAGCAGTTCCCAGAAGCAGGGAGGCTTGGACGAGCAGTACTTC.

The chain is built from TRBV9 and TRBJ1-1, with D unclear. V was cut by 0 bases and J by 7 bases, with 13 bases left in between. Germline loops: CDR1 SGDLS, CDR2 YYNGEE. The CDR3 runs 14 residues. CDR3 sequence: CASSVAVVGSEAFF. CDR3 DNA: TGTGCCAGCAGCGTAGCTGTGGTGGGGAGTGAAGCTTTCTTT.

V usage is TRBV5-6 and J usage is TRBJ2-2; tentatively, D is TRBD2 (6 bases). V lost 4 bases, J lost 4 bases, and 17 bases lay in between. Germline CDR1 SGHDT, CDR2 YYEEEE. CDR3 length equals 16 residues. CDR3 DNA sequence: TGTGCCAGCAGCCCAGTCGCGGGGCGTACCACCGGGGAGCTGTTTTTT. As protein: CASSPVAGRTTGELFF.